This is a list of T cell receptor beta chains from one sample in a study of human T cells and chemical hapten exposure. Each CDR3 protein gets one entry after TCRdb re-called the RACE reads with MiXCR. Here the sample spans 70,000 to 90,000 distinct CDR3 sequences, about 10% being singletons. Material: whole blood, obtained in connection with sensitization to the hapten diphenylcyclopropenone (DPC). The receptors come from a woman in her forties or fifties with alopecia areata. Some clones in this sample may be carry-over from other donors' samples. Each CDR3 is given with its conserved first and last residue. Size values are once, few and many counts, or a class for expanded clones, and some rows have none.

v_gene	abundance	j_gene	CDR3aa
TRBV27	many	TRBJ1-5	CASSGVGNQPQHF
TRBV6-5	many	TRBJ2-3	CASTRAGATDTQYF
TRBV4-3	many	TRBJ1-2	CASSPGSVYYGYTF
TRBV3-1	.	TRBJ2-1	CASSRRTSGSRDLSNEQFF
TRBV20-1	.	TRBJ1-1	CSAPGEANTEAFF
TRBV12-3/TRBV12-4	few	TRBJ2-7	CASTLLAGGEQYF
TRBV6-5	.	TRBJ1-1	CASSYSTTGNTEAFF
TRBV7-2	many	TRBJ2-5	CASSFSTVQETQYF
TRBV20-1	many	TRBJ2-7	CSAGPDYYEQYF
TRBV6-5	.	TRBJ1-4	CASRLTGENEKLFF
TRBV7-8	many	TRBJ2-7	CASSLSGSSYEQYF
TRBV4-1	.	TRBJ1-1	CASSQAIMMNTEAFF
TRBV3-1	few	TRBJ2-3	CASSHRLAGEGTDTQYF